This TCR beta chain stems from a study of T-cell memory formation after mild COVID-19. This clonotype showed up just a few times. Antigen specificity is unknown. Overall study findings and caveats: CD4/CD8 balance held among clones contracting day 15 to 85, and later expanders leaned CD4+.

The CDR3 sequence is 18 residues long. Germline CDR1 reads SGHTA; CDR2 reads FQGNSA. V was pared by 1 base and J by 4 bases, with 17 bases between. TCRdb used MiXCR to reprocess the 5' RACE reads, holding one entry per CDR3 protein. The sample comprises about 84,000 distinct CDR3 sequences, approximately 15% of which are singletons, and about a third rests with the top ten. The chain links TRBV7-2 to TRBJ2-6, with D possibly matching TRBD2 (6 bases). This clonotype was sampled from an adult woman who had mild COVID-19 (a few samples of this study predate the infection). Cell type and time point are not known. The sequencing input was PBMCs or a T cell subset sorted from them (not recorded which). The CDR3 protein is CASSLVEAGTYGANVLTF. The CDR3 coding sequence is TGTGCCAGCAGCTTAGTAGAGGCGGGGACCTACGGGGCCAACGTCCTGACTTTC. The whole variable domain, filled in from reference TRBV7-2 and TRBJ2-6, reads GAGVSQSPSNKVTEKGKDVELRCDPISGHTALYWYRQSLGQGLEFLIYFQGNSAPDKSGLPSDRFSAERTGGSVSTLTIQRTQQEDSAVYLCASSLVEAGTYGANVLTFGAGSRLTVL.